These T cell receptor beta chains were read from a single sample in a study of shared clonotypes between healthy human individuals. TCRdb's table, derived via immunoSEQ multiplex PCR, lists solely in-frame clones and lacks some. The repertoire holds around 2,000,000 clones, just under 95% seen once, with about 1.1% in the top ten. The sequencing sample was made of naive CD8+ T cells sorted from blood. The receptors come from a man aged 18 to 29 in good health. CDR3s include the opening cysteine and the closing phenylalanine or tryptophan. A D gene is named only where the DNA matches it firmly. Size tells how often a clone was seen (once, few, many) or the class of an expanded clone, and some rows leave it out.

d_call,clone_size,j_call,v_call,cdr3_nt,cdr3_aa
.,.,TRBJ1-5,TRBV5-6,TGTGCCAGCAGCTTCCCTAGGGCCTATAGCAATCAGCCCCAGCATTTT,CASSFPRAYSNQPQHF
.,once,TRBJ1-1,TRBV2,TGTGCCAGCAGTGCAAGTCGGTCACTGATCACTGAAGCTTTCTTT,CASSASRSLITEAFF
.,.,TRBJ1-3,TRBV5-4,TGTGCCAGCAGCTTGAGGGGAACAGGAAACACCATATATTTT,CASSLRGTGNTIYF
TRBD2,.,TRBJ2-3,TRBV7-8,TGTGCCAGCAGCTTATTAGCGGGTACTGATACGCAGTATTTT,CASSLLAGTDTQYF
.,.,TRBJ2-2,TRBV28,TGTGCCAGCATTGGGGCAGGGGAGGAGACCGGGGAGCTGTTTTTT,CASIGAGEETGELFF
.,.,TRBJ2-7,TRBV2,TGTGCCAGCAGTGAGACCTTTTACGAGCAGTACTTC,CASSETFYEQYF
.,.,TRBJ2-7,TRBV27,TGTGCCAGCAGTTTGGGGGGTCCCAGGTACGAGCAGTACTTC,CASSLGGPRYEQYF
.,.,TRBJ2-3,TRBV10-2,TGCGCCACCCTCCTCACAGATACGCAGTATTTT,CATLLTDTQYF
.,.,TRBJ2-7,TRBV6-5,TGTGCCAGCAGCCCACAGGGAAGCTCCTACGAGCAGTACTTC,CASSPQGSSYEQYF
.,.,TRBJ2-5,TRBV11-3,TGTGCCAGCAGCTCATCCGGTGGCCTCCAAGAGACCCAGTACTTC,CASSSSGGLQETQYF
.,.,TRBJ1-1,TRBV29-1,TGCAGCGTTGCAGGAGGGAGTGCCCCGGAGATGAACACTGAAGCTTTCTTT,CSVAGGSAPEMNTEAFF
.,.,TRBJ1-1,TRBV7-9,TGTGCCAGCAGCTTAGCGTTGGGATGGACTGAAGCTTTCTTT,CASSLALGWTEAFF
.,.,TRBJ2-7,TRBV7-4,TGTGCCAGCAGCTTCAACCCGGACGGGCAAACCTACGAGCAGTACTTC,CASSFNPDGQTYEQYF
TRBD1,.,TRBJ2-3,TRBV7-6,TGTGCCAGCAGCCCGGGGACAGGGGGCACAGATACGCAGTATTTT,CASSPGTGGTDTQYF
TRBD1,.,TRBJ1-3,TRBV5-4,TGTGCCAGCAGCATGACAGGGGTCTCTGGAAACACCATATATTTT,CASSMTGVSGNTIYF
TRBD1,.,TRBJ2-5,TRBV11-2,TGTGCCAGCAGCAGAGGGACAGAACAAGAGACCCAGTACTTC,CASSRGTEQETQYF
TRBD2,.,TRBJ2-3,TRBV19,TGTGCCAGTAGTATTACTAGCGGGGGGGATACGCAGTATTTT,CASSITSGGDTQYF
.,.,TRBJ1-6,TRBV11-2,TGTGCCAGCAGCCGTATCCTGGGTGGATCACCCCTCCACTTT,CASSRILGGSPLHF
TRBD1,.,TRBJ1-3,TRBV5-1,TGCGCCAGCAGCTTGGGCAGGGGGCCCACTTGGGTTGAAAACACCATATATTTT,CASSLGRGPTWVENTIYF
.,.,TRBJ2-5,TRBV7-9,TGTGCCAGCAGCCCTCCGGGTCTCGCGAGACAAGAGACCCAGTACTTC,CASSPPGLARQETQYF
.,.,TRBJ2-3,TRBV7-9,TGTGCCAGCAGCCCGACACTAGGATTTCGCACAGATACGCAGTATTTT,CASSPTLGFRTDTQYF
.,.,TRBJ2-7,TRBV6-1,TGTGCCAGCATGGGGGGGCGCTTCAACCCTGCCGAGCAGTACTTC,CASMGGRFNPAEQYF
TRBD1,.,TRBJ2-7,TRBV27,TGTGCCAGCAGTCCCGGACAGGGCGTGCAGTACGAGCAGTACTTC,CASSPGQGVQYEQYF
.,.,TRBJ2-5,TRBV7-9,TGTGCCAGCAGCCGGACCGTTCAAGAGACCCAGTACTTC,CASSRTVQETQYF
.,.,TRBJ2-2,TRBV6-1,TGTGCCAGCATTTCCGGACAGACTGTCACCGGGGAGCTGTTTTTT,CASISGQTVTGELFF
TRBD2,.,TRBJ2-7,TRBV5-6,TGTGCCAGCAGCTTGGGGGGACTAGCGGGAGCCTACGAGCAGTACTTC,CASSLGGLAGAYEQYF
TRBD2,once,TRBJ2-7,TRBV7-9,TGTGCCAGCAGCCGGGGGGAGAACTACGAGCAGTACTTC,CASSRGENYEQYF
TRBD2,.,TRBJ2-5,TRBV5-1,TGCGCCAGCAGCCCCTATTCGGGGGGAGAGACCCAGTACTTC,CASSPYSGGETQYF
.,.,TRBJ2-3,TRBV1,TGCACCAGCAGCCAAGATCAACTAGCGGGGGGTCACGGCACAGATACGCAGTATTTT,CTSSQDQLAGGHGTDTQYF
.,.,TRBJ1-2,TRBV4-3,TGCGCCAGCAGCCAAGATTTTTCTCCAGGAATTGAAGGCTACACCTTC,CASSQDFSPGIEGYTF
.,.,TRBJ1-1,TRBV11-2,TGTGCCAGCAGCGACAGCGAAGCTTTCTTT,CASSDSEAFF
.,.,TRBJ1-2,TRBV9,TGTGCCAGCAGCGTGGGGGGAGAACCGACCCCCTATGGCTACACCTTC,CASSVGGEPTPYGYTF
.,.,TRBJ1-5,TRBV6-5,TGTGCCAGCGGGCTGGGGGCGGGCAATCAGCCCCAGCATTTT,CASGLGAGNQPQHF
TRBD1,.,TRBJ2-1,TRBV4-1,TGCGCCAGCAGCCAAGACTTTTACGGGACAGGGCTTAGTGAGCAGTTCTTC,CASSQDFYGTGLSEQFF
.,.,TRBJ1-1,TRBV4-1,TGCGCCAGCAGCCAATCAAGCGGGATAAACACTGAAGCTTTCTTT,CASSQSSGINTEAFF
TRBD2,.,TRBJ2-7,TRBV5-4,TGTGCCAGCAGCTTGACTAGCGGGAGTGTGGTCAACGAGCAGTACTTC,CASSLTSGSVVNEQYF
.,.,TRBJ1-1,TRBV7-9,TGTGCCAGCAGCTTCTCCACAGGGCTGAACACTGAAGCTTTCTTT,CASSFSTGLNTEAFF
TRBD1,.,TRBJ1-2,TRBV10-3,TGTGCCATCAGGGACAGGGAAGGGATGGTCCTATGGAGCTACACCTTC,CAIRDREGMVLWSYTF
TRBD2,once,TRBJ2-3,TRBV7-7,TGTGCTAGCAGCCCGGGACTAGCAACAGATACGCAGTATTTT,CASSPGLATDTQYF
.,.,TRBJ2-7,TRBV6-5,TGTGCCAGCAGACCCGGGAGCGGAGGCTACGAGCAGTACTTC,CASRPGSGGYEQYF
.,.,TRBJ1-2,TRBV5-1,TGCGCCAGCGGGACGGACCGCTATGGCTACACCTTC,CASGTDRYGYTF
.,.,TRBJ1-1,TRBV5-5,TGTGCCAGCAGCGTTTCAGGCGGGACACTGAACACTGAAGCTTTCTTT,CASSVSGGTLNTEAFF
.,once,TRBJ2-5,TRBV7-9,TGTGCCAGCAGGAGGGGGGCAGAGACCCAGTACTTC,CASRRGAETQYF